Listed here are 27 T cell receptor beta chains from one sample, sequenced in a study of blood T cell repertoires in COVID-19. TCRdb's table, derived via immunoSEQ multiplex PCR, lists solely in-frame clones and lacks some. The sample lists about 150,000 clones; over 75% were seen once. The sequencing input was peripheral blood. Receptor source: a woman aged 55-70 years with COVID-19, enrolled during active disease.

In its sample, this clone was seen once. CDR3 loop: CASSWDVLAVNNEQFF. The DNA of the CDR3 is TGTGCCAGCAGCTGGGACGTACTAGCGGTCAACAATGAGCAGTTCTTC. The V gene is TRBV5-4, the J gene TRBJ2-1; 8 nucleotides agree with TRBD2. Germline values: CDR1 SGHNT, CDR2 YYREEE (reference sequence). CDR3 length: 16 amino acids. With 3 bases clipped from V and 5 bases from J, the junction kept 10 bases outside the gene matches.

The chain couples TRBV7-9 to TRBJ2-1, with D tentatively TRBD2 (5 bases). Trimming took off 5 bases at V and 10 bases at J, with 12 bases between the two ends. The CDR3 spans 12 residues. The germline V gene encodes CDR1 SEHNR and CDR2 FQNEAQ (reference sequence). CDR3 coding DNA: TGTGCCAGCAGCGCCGGACTGGGAGAGCAGTTCTTC. This gives the protein CASSAGLGEQFF.

This chain joins TRBV7-3 and TRBJ2-2; perhaps TRBD2 as D (5 bases). The CDR3 is 14 residues long. CDR1 and CDR2 from the germline V gene are SGHTA and FQGTGA. The V end lost 2 bases, the J end lost 6 bases, and 10 bases lay between the germline ends. Here the CDR3 reads CASSLGYGAGELFF. CDR3 nucleotides: TGTGCCAGCAGCTTAGGATACGGGGCCGGGGAGCTGTTTTTT. Full variable domain (missing parts from reference TRBV7-3 and TRBJ2-2): GAGVSQTPSNKVTEKGKYVELRCDPISGHTALYWYRQSLGQGPEFLIYFQGTGAADDSGLPNDRFFAVRPEGSVSTLKIQRTERGDSAVYLCASSLGYGAGELFFGEGSRLTVL.

The chain's CDR3 is CASSSTSTGVGNQPQHF. In DNA form, the CDR3 reads TGTGCCAGCAGCTCTACTTCCACAGGGGTTGGCAATCAGCCCCAGCATTTT. This chain uses TRBV7-9 with TRBJ1-5; 7 bases are shared with TRBD1. This CDR3 is built from 17 residues. V lost 4 bases and J lost 2; bases outside the gene matches: 11. Germline CDR1 is SEHNR and CDR2 is FQNEAQ (reference sequence).

The V and J genes are TRBV24-1 and TRBJ2-7; D is perhaps TRBD1 (5 bases). The CDR3 is 17 amino acids. Germline CDR1 is KGHDR and CDR2 is SFDVKD. The V and J ends lost 0 bases and 4 bases respectively, with 18 bases between them. CDR3 protein: CATSDLWPAGLDYEQYF. Here the CDR3 DNA reads TGTGCCACCAGTGATTTGTGGCCGGCAGGGTTGGATTACGAGCAGTACTTC.

The rearrangement joins TRBV7-9 to TRBJ1-5; a possible D gene is TRBD1 (6 bases). CDR1 is SEHNR and CDR2 is FQNEAQ in the germline V gene (reference sequence). The CDR3 runs 15 residues. Trimming pared 5 bases from V and 6 bases from J, leaving 17 bases between. The CDR3 is CASSPGGGGAQPQHF. The CDR3 nucleotides are TGTGCCAGCAGCCCCGGGGGCGGGGGGGCTCAGCCCCAGCATTTT.

The chain combines TRBV4-1 with TRBJ2-2; TRBD2 aligns across 7 bases. J gave up 4 bases and V 1 base, and 6 bases lay outside the gene matches. CDR3 size: 16 residues. The germline CDR1 and CDR2 sequences are MGHRA and YSYEKL. The CDR3 reads CASSQGGVAGTGELFF. CDR3 sequence (DNA): TGCGCCAGCAGCCAAGGAGGAGTAGCGGGCACCGGGGAGCTGTTTTTT.

The chain carries TRBV2 and TRBJ2-5; 11 bases fit TRBD2. The germline gives CDR1 SNHLY, CDR2 FYNNEI. Trimming cost V 8 bases and J 4 bases; bases outside gene matches: 9. The CDR3 contains 15 residues. The CDR3 is CASGGLAGGGETQYF. DNA of the CDR3: TGTGCCAGCGGAGGGCTAGCGGGGGGCGGAGAGACCCAGTACTTC.

The chain has TRBV7-8 and TRBJ2-7; D possibly corresponds to TRBD2 (5 bases). Germline-derived CDR1 and CDR2 are SGHVS and FQNEAQ. Trimming left V 1 base short and J 4 bases short, with 11 bases between. This CDR3 region has 14 residues. The CDR3 DNA reads as TGTGCCAGCAGCTTAGACGAGACTAAGTACGAGCAGTACTTC. Residues: CASSLDETKYEQYF. Complete variable domain (other parts from reference TRBV7-8 and TRBJ2-7): GAGVSQSPRYKVAKRGQDVALRCDPISGHVSLFWYQQALGQGPEFLTYFQNEAQLDKSGLPSDRFFAERPEGSVSTLKIQRTQQEDSAVYLCASSLDETKYEQYFGPGTRLTVT.

This sequence joins TRBV4-3 and TRBJ2-3, with a tentative D call TRBD2 (6 bases). CDR3 length: 15 residues. Trimming took 0 bases from V and 12 from J, leaving 19 bases between them. Germline loops: CDR1 LGHNA, CDR2 YSLEER. Written as DNA, the CDR3 is TGCGCCAGCAGCCAAGATTTGGGGACTGGGGGGAACCAGTATTTT. It yields the protein CASSQDLGTGGNQYF.

This clone was recorded once. J is TRBJ1-2 and V is TRBV5-8, with 7 bases aligning to TRBD1. The CDR3 contains 18 residues. The germline V gene has CDR1 SGHTS and CDR2 YDEGEE. The ends lost 4 bases at V and 0 bases at J; junction bases unmatched: 15. The CDR3: CASSPVKGDRASNYGYTF. As DNA, the CDR3 is TGTGCCAGCAGCCCGGTGAAGGGGGACAGAGCCTCTAACTATGGCTACACCTTC.

CDR3 sequence: CASSHRQGDGTEAFF. The CDR3 region has the DNA TGCGCCAGCAGCCACAGACAGGGGGACGGCACTGAAGCTTTCTTT. The chain recombines TRBV4-1 with TRBJ1-1; 9 bases match TRBD1. The CDR3 length is 15 residues. Trimming removed 3 bases from V and 4 bases from J; junction bases left unmatched: 6. CDR1 is MGHRA and CDR2 is YSYEKL in the germline V gene.

The chain links TRBV9 to TRBJ1-6; maybe TRBD1 (5 bases). Looked up from germline, CDR1 is SGDLS and CDR2 is YYNGEE. With 4 bases removed from V and 7 bases from J, the gap between germline ends came to 15 bases. The CDR3 is 15 residues long. CDR3 sequence reads: CASSPTTGLNSPLHF. The CDR3 coding sequence is TGTGCCAGCAGCCCAACAACAGGCCTCAATTCACCCCTCCACTTT.

The rearrangement uses TRBV23-1 and TRBJ2-7; 8 nucleotides agree with TRBD1. TRBV23-1 is an open reading frame, and its role is uncertain. The CDR3 is made up of 15 amino acids. The V segment lost 5 bases and the J segment 2 bases; nucleotides outside the gene matches: 8. DNA for the CDR3: TGCGCCAGCAGTGACCGGGACAGGAACACCTACGAGCAGTACTTC. Translating gives CASSDRDRNTYEQYF.

CDR3 bases: TGTGCCAGCAGCGTCGGGACAGGTCATAGCACTGAAGCTTTCTTT. This sequence encodes CASSVGTGHSTEAFF. V gene TRBV5-8 combines with J gene TRBJ1-1, with 8 bases aligning to TRBD1. Trimming at V came to 4 bases and at J to 4 bases, leaving 9 bases not matched to a gene. The CDR3 extends over 15 amino acids. CDR1 is SGHTS, CDR2 YDEGEE, per germline. Using reference TRBV5-8 and TRBJ1-1 for the parts outside the CDR3, the full variable domain is EAGVTQSPTHLIKTRGQQATLRCSPISGHTSVYWYQQALGLGLQFLLWYDEGEERNRGNFPPRFSGRQFPNYSSELNVNALELEDSALYLCASSVGTGHSTEAFFGQGTRLTVV.

This rearrangement joins TRBV20-1 to TRBJ2-1, with 7 bases fitting TRBD1. The CDR3 sequence is 11 residues long. The junction had 3 bases not matched to a gene; V was cut back by 7 bases and J by 6 bases. CDR1 and CDR2 from the germline V gene are DFQATT and SNEGSKA (reference sequence). CDR3: CSVQGTNEQFF. CDR3 DNA sequence: TGCAGTGTACAGGGGACCAATGAGCAGTTCTTC.

V and J are TRBV7-9 and TRBJ2-1; possible D gene TRBD2, 6 bases. The CDR3 length is 15 residues. The V gene lost 5 bases and the J gene lost 8 bases, with 19 bases spanning the gap. Germline V lookup: CDR1 SEHNR, CDR2 FQNEAQ (reference sequence). The CDR3, as DNA: TGTGCCAGCAGCCTGGGGACTTCGAGAAGCGATGAGCAGTTCTTC. Translating gives CASSLGTSRSDEQFF.

With regard to this clone: The CDR3 does not end in the conserved phenylalanine or tryptophan, so this is likely a read error. It is unclear where the CDR3 begins or ends on the DNA, so no DNA is shown, and the CDR3 is as TCRdb lists it. The rearrangement links TRBV5-8 to TRBJ2-7; the DNA was not used to check the table's D call, TRBD1. Germline-derived CDR1 and CDR2 are SGHTS and YDEGEE. The CDR3 comprises 12 residues, both ends counted. CDR3 loop: CASSLVAGQDPL.

The CDR3: CASSSNRARGDYGYTF. The CDR3 DNA follows: TGTGCCAGCAGCTCCAACCGAGCCAGGGGGGACTATGGCTACACCTTC. The rearrangement joins TRBV7-9 to TRBJ1-2; the match to TRBD1 covers 7 bases. This CDR3 contains 16 residues. After removal of 4 bases from V and 3 bases from J, the junction contained 11 bases not matched to a gene. The germline V gene encodes CDR1 SEHNR and CDR2 FQNEAQ (reference sequence).

This clone was observed a few times. The V call is TRBV6-5, the J call TRBJ1-1, with D maybe TRBD1 (6 bases). CDR3 size: 14 residues. Trimming took off 6 bases at V and 1 base at J, with 12 bases between the two ends. Germline V gene data show CDR1 as MNHEY and CDR2 as SVGAGI. The CDR3 is CASRTGTRNTEAFF. The CDR3 DNA reads TGTGCCAGCAGAACCGGGACAAGGAACACTGAAGCTTTCTTT.

CDR3 region: CASSQGLAYEQYF. CDR3 DNA sequence: TGTGCCAGCAGCCAAGGACTAGCCTACGAGCAGTACTTC. The chain has TRBV3-1 (or the pseudogene TRBV3-2) and TRBJ2-7; maybe TRBD2 (6 bases). Deletions cut 1 base from V and 2 bases from J, with 6 bases between. Germline CDR1 reads LGHDT; CDR2 reads YNNKEL (reference sequence). This CDR3 is 13 amino acids long.

The chain links TRBV3-1 (or the pseudogene TRBV3-2) to TRBJ1-6; TRBD1 is a possible D gene (5 bases). V lost 1 base, J lost 4 bases, and 11 bases lay in between. The CDR3 has 16 amino acids. Germline V gives CDR1 LGHDT, CDR2 YNNKEL (reference sequence). The CDR3 nucleotides read TGTGCCAGCAGCCAAGCTTCAGGGTGGTATAATTCACCCCTCCACTTT. It specifies CASSQASGWYNSPLHF.

The genes are TRBV19 and TRBJ1-1; D gene uncertain. CDR3 length: 13 residues. Trimming removed 6 bases from V and 3 bases from J, with 11 bases in between. Germline CDR1 is LNHDA and CDR2 is SQIVND (reference sequence). The DNA for the CDR3 is TGTGCCAGTAGCTTAACTCGGGACACTGAAGCTTTCTTT. Translated: CASSLTRDTEAFF. The whole variable domain, remainder taken from reference TRBV19 and TRBJ1-1, is DGGITQSPKYLFRKEGQNVTLSCEQNLNHDAMYWYRQDPGQGLRLIYYSQIVNDFQKGDIAEGYSVSREKKESFPLTVTSAQKNPTAFYLCASSLTRDTEAFFGQGTRLTVV.

The V call is TRBV11-3, the J call TRBJ2-3; D may be TRBD2 (6 bases). The V end lost 1 base, the J end lost 3 bases, and 11 bases lay between the germline ends. Looked up from germline, CDR1 is SGHNT and CDR2 is YENEEA. This CDR3 is 15 amino acids long. The CDR3 coding sequence is TGTGCCAGCAGCTTAGGGGGGGAGGAGACAGATACGCAGTATTTT. This translates into CASSLGGEETDTQYF.

The chain links TRBV5-1 to TRBJ1-1, with 9 bases that match TRBD1. Looked up from germline, CDR1 is SGHRS and CDR2 is YFSETQ. V lost 4 bases, J lost 1 base, and 8 bases stayed unmatched. The CDR3 contains 16 residues. CDR3 nucleotide sequence: TGCGCCAGCAGCCAGAGGACAGGGGTCGGGAACACTGAAGCTTTCTTT. It yields the protein CASSQRTGVGNTEAFF.

This clone was seen a single time. The V call is TRBV6-1, the J call TRBJ2-7; no clear D gene. Germline-derived CDR1 and CDR2 are MNHNS and SASEGT. The CDR3 runs to 15 residues. Trimming left V 1 base short and J 3 bases short, with 13 bases between. The CDR3 sequence is CASSEGSPQVYEQYF. The CDR3 nucleotides read TGTGCCAGCAGTGAAGGTAGCCCCCAAGTCTACGAGCAGTACTTC.

This chain connects TRBV10-3 to TRBJ1-1; 7 nucleotides agree with TRBD1. The germline gives CDR1 ENHRY, CDR2 SYGVKD. V was clipped by 10 bases and J by 11 bases; unmatched bases: 16. This CDR3 comprises 13 residues. For the CDR3, the DNA is TGTGCCAACCGCCGGGAACAGGGGACGCGGGCTTTCTTT. Translation gives CANRREQGTRAFF.